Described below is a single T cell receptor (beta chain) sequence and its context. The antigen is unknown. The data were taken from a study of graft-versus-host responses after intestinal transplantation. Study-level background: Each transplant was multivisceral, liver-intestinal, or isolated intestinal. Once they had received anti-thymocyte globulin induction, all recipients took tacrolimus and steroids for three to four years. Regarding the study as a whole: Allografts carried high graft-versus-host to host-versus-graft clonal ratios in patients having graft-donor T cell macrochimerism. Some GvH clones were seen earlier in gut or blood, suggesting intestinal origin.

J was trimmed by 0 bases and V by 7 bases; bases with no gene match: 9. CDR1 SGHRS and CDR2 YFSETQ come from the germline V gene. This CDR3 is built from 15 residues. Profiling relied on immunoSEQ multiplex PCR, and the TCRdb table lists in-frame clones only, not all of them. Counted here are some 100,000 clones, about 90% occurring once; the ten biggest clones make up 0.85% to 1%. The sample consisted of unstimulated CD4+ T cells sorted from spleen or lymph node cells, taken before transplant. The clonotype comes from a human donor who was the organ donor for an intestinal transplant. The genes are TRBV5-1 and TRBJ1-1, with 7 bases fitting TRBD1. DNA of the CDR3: TGCGCCAGCCACCGGGACAGTGTCGTGAACACTGAAGCTTTCTTT. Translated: CASHRDSVVNTEAFF.